A single sample gave rise to the 21 T cell receptor beta chains below, sequenced in a study of beta chain features in type 1 diabetes. Regarding the study as a whole: There was a moderate but significant shortening of TCRB CDR3s in all four CD4+ subsets of Type 1 diabetes patients.

No cognate antigen is known for these TCRs. Expressed TCRB transcripts got sequenced, as all isolated RNA was reverse transcribed. Sequencing used immunoSEQ multiplex PCR; TCRdb keeps in-frame clones, though not all of them. The data show 150,000 to 200,000 clones, just over 8% seen once. What was sequenced was central memory CD4+ T cells from blood. The source is a young woman with type 1 diabetes.

The chain is built from TRBV5-4 and TRBJ2-7, with D perhaps matching TRBD1 (5 bases). The germline gives CDR1 SGHNT, CDR2 YYREEE (reference sequence). Between the trimmed V and J ends, which lost 0 bases and 1 base, there was a span of 8 bases. The CDR3 has 14 residues. CDR3 DNA sequence: TGTGCCAGCAGCTTGGGGACACAATCCTACGAGCAGTACTTC. Its translation: CASSLGTQSYEQYF.

This clone has a handful of counts. The gene calls are TRBV27 and TRBJ1-5, with a weak D call TRBD1 (6 bases). The length of the CDR3 is 14 residues. V lost 0 bases and J lost 11, with 14 bases in between. Germline V gene data show CDR1 as MNHEY and CDR2 as SMNVEV (reference sequence). CDR3 amino acids: CASSLSAGARSQHF. CDR3 coding DNA: TGTGCCAGCAGTTTATCGGCAGGGGCTCGGTCCCAGCATTTT.

The rearrangement joins TRBV28 to TRBJ2-5; 7 positions agree with TRBD2. The germline CDR1 and CDR2 sequences are MDHEN and SYDVKM. V gave up 3 bases and J gave up 5 bases; unmatched junction bases: 9. The length of the CDR3 is 15 residues. In nucleotides, the CDR3 is TGTGCCAGCAGTTTTCTCGGGGGGACTGGGGAGACCCAGTACTTC. It yields the protein CASSFLGGTGETQYF.

The gene calls are TRBV7-6 and TRBJ2-5; 10 bases agree with TRBD2. The V segment lost 0 bases and the J segment 1 base; nucleotides outside the gene matches: 5. The CDR3 has 17 residues. Germline lookup yields CDR1 SGHVS and CDR2 FNYEAQ. CDR3 bases: TGTGCCAGCAGCTTAGCAGCGGGGGGGCGGTTCCAAGAGACCCAGTACTTC. This codes for CASSLAAGGRFQETQYF.

The rearrangement links TRBV5-4 to TRBJ2-1; D unresolved. Germline V CDR1 and CDR2: SGHNT, YYREEE (reference sequence). The CDR3 sequence is 16 residues long. With 0 bases removed from V and 0 bases from J, the gap between germline ends came to 10 bases. CDR3: CASSLEADSSYNEQFF. CDR3 nucleotides: TGTGCCAGCAGCTTGGAGGCGGATAGCTCCTACAATGAGCAGTTCTTC.

This clone appeared a few times. The chain links TRBV5-1 to TRBJ2-5; 11 bases map to TRBD1. The CDR3 runs 16 residues. V shed 4 bases, J shed 4 bases, and the junction held 9 bases outside the gene matches. The germline V gene encodes CDR1 SGHRS and CDR2 YFSETQ. The CDR3 spells CASSIGQGASGETQYF. In DNA, the CDR3 is TGCGCCAGCAGCATCGGACAGGGGGCTAGCGGAGAGACCCAGTACTTC.

The rearrangement links TRBV6-6 to TRBJ1-1; maybe TRBD1 (5 bases). CDR1 is MNHNY, CDR2 SVGAGI, per germline (reference sequence). Trimming stripped 2 bases from V and 4 bases from J, with 11 bases between. This CDR3 is 14 amino acids long. The CDR3 is CASSYMGEGTEAFF. For the CDR3, the DNA is TGTGCCAGCAGTTACATGGGGGAGGGCACTGAAGCTTTCTTT.

This clone occurred a few times. The J gene is TRBJ2-5, the V gene TRBV5-4, with D tentatively TRBD2 (6 bases). The CDR3 covers 15 residues. Germline V gives CDR1 SGHNT, CDR2 YYREEE (reference sequence). Trimming left V 4 bases short and J 4 bases short, with 17 bases between. The CDR3 protein is CASSPADYNPETQYF. CDR3 nucleotides: TGTGCCAGCAGCCCGGCGGACTACAATCCAGAGACCCAGTACTTC. The full variable domain, its missing parts supplied by reference TRBV5-4 and TRBJ2-5, is ETGVTQSPTHLIKTRGQQVTLRCSSQSGHNTVSWYQQALGQGPQFIFQYYREEENGRGNFPPRFSGLQFPNYSSELNVNALELDDSALYLCASSPADYNPETQYFGPGTRLLVL.

The genes are TRBV7-2 and TRBJ1-1; D not resolved. Trimming pared 4 bases from V and 6 bases from J, leaving 6 bases between. CDR1 and CDR2 from the germline V gene are SGHTA and FQGNSA. The CDR3 loop spans 11 amino acids. CDR3 residues: CASSSQAEAFF. The DNA for the CDR3 is TGTGCCAGCAGCTCACAAGCTGAAGCTTTCTTT.

In its sample, this clone was seen a few times. CDR3 sequence: CASSQTRSSGNTIYF. CDR3 nucleotide sequence: TGTGCCAGCAGCCAAACACGAAGCTCTGGAAACACCATATATTTT. The chain carries TRBV11-2 and TRBJ1-3; D is uncertain. The CDR3 runs to 15 residues. Germline values: CDR1 SGHAT, CDR2 FQNNGV. V lost 5 bases to trimming and J lost 0 bases, with 11 bases between them.

This clone was seen only a few times. V usage is TRBV4-1 and J usage is TRBJ2-5; TRBD2 matches 7 bases. Germline V lookup: CDR1 MGHRA, CDR2 YSYEKL. This CDR3 spans 16 amino acids. V shed 2 bases, J shed 5 bases, and the junction held 11 bases outside the gene matches. The CDR3 sequence: CASSQPNLGGGETQYF. CDR3 bases: TGCGCCAGCAGCCAACCCAATTTGGGGGGAGGGGAGACCCAGTACTTC.

The rearrangement uses TRBV27 and TRBJ2-7, with unresolved D. In germline, CDR1 is MNHEY, CDR2 SMNVEV (reference sequence). The CDR3 runs to 13 residues. Between the trimmed V and J ends, which lost 6 bases and 2 bases, there was a span of 11 bases. DNA of the CDR3: TGTGCCAGCAGCCCGACAAGGACCTACGAGCAGTACTTC. Translating it yields CASSPTRTYEQYF.

Only a few counts were recorded for this clone. The chain couples TRBV14 to TRBJ2-3; TRBD1 is a possible D gene (6 bases). The germline gives CDR1 SGHDN, CDR2 FVKESK. Trimming took 4 bases from V and 5 from J, leaving 19 bases between them. The CDR3 spans 16 residues. The CDR3 DNA reads TGTGCCAGCAGCCGTGCAGGCAGGGGATGGGTAGATACGCAGTATTTT. Its protein product is CASSRAGRGWVDTQYF.

The chain joins TRBV5-7 to TRBJ1-5, with D unclear. TRBV5-7 is designated an ORF whose function remains uncertain. The CDR3 consists of 13 residues. The V end was cut by 3 bases, the J end by 6 bases, with 10 bases between. The CDR3 DNA is TGTGCCAGCAGCTCGGTTGGAGGTCAGCCCCAGCATTTT. Its translation is CASSSVGGQPQHF.

There are a few counts of this clone. The genes are TRBV7-2 and TRBJ2-1; perhaps TRBD2 as D (6 bases). The V and J ends lost 7 bases and 8 bases respectively, with 18 bases between them. The length of the CDR3 is 14 residues. CDR1 is SGHTA, CDR2 FQGNSA, per germline. CDR3: CASTPRGGGDEQFF. The CDR3 DNA reads as TGTGCCAGCACCCCGCGGGGCGGCGGTGATGAGCAGTTCTTC.

This chain joins TRBV6-1 and TRBJ2-1; 8 bases are a match to TRBD2. Germline CDR1 is MNHNS and CDR2 is SASEGT. With 10 bases clipped from V and 7 bases from J, the junction kept 12 bases outside the gene matches. CDR3 size: 14 residues. The CDR3 bases are TGTGCCACCCTTAAAAGCGGGAGTAGGAATGAGCAGTTCTTC. Protein: CATLKSGSRNEQFF.

The chain uses TRBV4-3 and TRBJ1-2; TRBD1 aligns across 7 bases. CDR1 and CDR2 from the germline V gene are LGHNA and YSLEER. V dropped 3 bases and J dropped 8; count of bases not matched to a gene: 3. The CDR3 runs 12 residues. CDR3 coding DNA: TGCGCCAGCAGCCAGGGACAGCCCGGCTACACCTTC. Translation: CASSQGQPGYTF.

The chain employs TRBV19 and TRBJ2-5; D might be TRBD2 (6 bases). This CDR3 comprises 15 residues. V was clipped by 5 bases and J by 2 bases, with 15 bases between them. Germline CDR1 is LNHDA and CDR2 is SQIVND (reference sequence). CDR3 in amino acids: CASSGSGEMQETQYF. The CDR3 region has the DNA TGTGCCAGTAGTGGGTCGGGGGAGATGCAAGAGACCCAGTACTTC.

Comments on this clone: This specimen includes other DNA sequences encoding the same CDR3. This chain joins TRBV6-5 and TRBJ2-5; tentative D call: TRBD2 (5 bases). CDR3 length: 14 residues. The ends were cut back, 3 bases at V and 1 base at J, with 9 bases in the middle. Germline CDR1 MNHEY, CDR2 SVGAGI. CDR3 amino acids: CASSYASGQETQYF. As DNA, the CDR3 is TGTGCCAGCAGTTATGCAAGCGGCCAAGAGACCCAGTACTTC.

This clone has only a few counts. The chain is built from TRBV7-2 and TRBJ1-3; possibly TRBD1 for D (6 bases). The V end was cut by 1 base, the J end by 3 bases, with 10 bases between. The CDR3 has 15 residues. The germline V gene encodes CDR1 SGHTA and CDR2 FQGNSA. The CDR3 nucleotides read TGTGCCAGCAGCTTAGTGTCAGGGGATGGAAACACCATATATTTT. This encodes CASSLVSGDGNTIYF.

The sample holds a few counts of this clone. The rearrangement links TRBV29-1 to TRBJ2-2; D is perhaps TRBD2 (5 bases). Looked up from germline, CDR1 is SQVTM and CDR2 is ANQGSEA. V lost 5 bases and J 1 base, leaving 20 bases between the germline ends. There are 17 residues in the CDR3. The chain's CDR3 is CSVLRPTIHENTGELFF. CDR3 coding DNA: TGCAGCGTTCTAAGACCGACTATCCACGAGAACACCGGGGAGCTGTTTTTT.